The sequence of this TCR beta chain was determined in a study of molecular identifiers for immune sequencing clone quantification. There are a few counts of this clonotype. This CDR3 comprises 20 residues. Trimming cost V 0 bases and J 0 bases; bases outside gene matches: 12. Germline loops: CDR1 PRHDT, CDR2 FYEKMQ (reference sequence). For bulk TCR libraries, previously described methods and listed TCR primers were used. TCRdb itself ran the PCR reads through MiXCR, one entry per CDR3 protein. The sample holds some 94,000 distinct CDR3 sequences, roughly 25% seen once. The rearrangement joins TRBV13 to TRBJ2-1; TRBD2 matches at 9 bases. What was sequenced was naive CD8+ T cells from blood, with Jurkat cell RNA spiked in. The subset: FACS-sorted CD8+CD4-CCR7+CD45RA+ naive T cells. The TCR sequence derives from a human donor in good health. Some libraries in this study had Jurkat cell RNA spiked in. Here the CDR3 reads CASSLGASGVPESSYNEQFF. DNA of the CDR3: TGTGCCAGCAGCTTAGGCGCTAGCGGGGTTCCCGAGAGCTCCTACAATGAGCAGTTCTTC.